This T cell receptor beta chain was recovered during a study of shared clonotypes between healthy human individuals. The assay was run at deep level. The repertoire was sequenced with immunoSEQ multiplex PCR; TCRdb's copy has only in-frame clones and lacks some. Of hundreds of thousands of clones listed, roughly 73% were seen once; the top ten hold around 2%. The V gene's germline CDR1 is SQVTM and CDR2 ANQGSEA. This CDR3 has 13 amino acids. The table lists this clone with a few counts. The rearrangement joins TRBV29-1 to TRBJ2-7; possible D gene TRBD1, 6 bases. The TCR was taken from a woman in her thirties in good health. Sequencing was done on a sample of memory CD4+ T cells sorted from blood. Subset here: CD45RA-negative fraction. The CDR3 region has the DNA TGCAGTTATTCCGTGAGGGGGTTGGGCGAGCAGTACTTC. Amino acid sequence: CSYSVRGLGEQYF.